A selection of T cell receptor beta chains follows, all from one sample in a study of beta chain features in type 1 diabetes. The assay was immunoSEQ multiplex PCR, and TCRdb's table has in-frame clones only and misses some. The profile shows around 160,000 clones, roughly 53% of them singletons. Sample: Tregs from blood. These TCRs come from a man aged 18-30 years in good health. Each CDR3 is given with its conserved first and last residue. The order of the fields is J gene, D gene, clone size, V gene, CDR3 DNA, CDR3 protein. The D gene is left open where the match is weak. Expanded clones get a size class; other rows say once, few or many, or leave the size out.

TRBJ2-2 | TRBD1 | few | TRBV19 | TGTGCCAGTAAGAACAGGGGATACACCGGGGAGCTGTTTTTT | CASKNRGYTGELFF
TRBJ2-1 | - | few | TRBV18 | TGTGCCAGCTCATCATACACAGGGTCACTATTATACAATGAGCAGTTCTTC | CASSSYTGSLLYNEQFF
TRBJ2-1 | - | - | TRBV9 | TGTGCCAGCAGCTCCCGCCCGGCCGGGAGAAATGAGCAGTTCTTC | CASSSRPAGRNEQFF
TRBJ2-5 | TRBD2 | - | TRBV4-1 | TGCGCCAGCAGCTTGGGACTAGCGGGAGAAGAGACCCAGTACTTC | CASSLGLAGEETQYF
TRBJ2-1 | TRBD2 | - | TRBV23-1 | TGCGCCAGCAGTCAATTCGAAGGACTAGCGGTCTATAATGAGCAGTTCTTC | CASSQFEGLAVYNEQFF
TRBJ2-1 | TRBD2 | - | TRBV19 | TGTGCCAGTAGTATTTTAAGAAGGCTAGCGGGGGCCAATGAGCAGTTCTTC | CASSILRRLAGANEQFF
TRBJ1-1 | - | - | TRBV10-3 | TGTGCCATCAAGAATAGGGGTGAAGCTTTCTTT | CAIKNRGEAFF
TRBJ2-2 | - | few | TRBV7-2 | TGTGCCAGCAGCTTAATCAGCGGGAACACCGGGGAGCTGTTTTTT | CASSLISGNTGELFF
TRBJ2-1 | TRBD2 | few | TRBV10-2 | TGCGCCAGCAGTGATTGGCTACTTAGCGGGAGGGCCGTCGATGAGCAGTTCTTC | CASSDWLLSGRAVDEQFF
TRBJ2-2 | - | - | TRBV27 | TGTGCCAGCAGATGGACAGCCGGGGAGCTGTTTTTT | CASRWTAGELFF
TRBJ2-7 | TRBD2 | - | TRBV5-1 | TGCGCCAGCAGCTTCAAGCGGGAGGGCCGGAGGTACTTC | CASSFKREGRRYF
TRBJ2-7 | TRBD1 | once | TRBV7-3 | TGTGCCAGCAGGTCCGGGACAGGGGCCTACGAGCAGTACTTC | CASRSGTGAYEQYF
TRBJ2-1 | TRBD2 | - | TRBV30 | TGTGCCTGGACGCGGGAGCCCTCCTACAATGAGCAGTTCTTC | CAWTREPSYNEQFF
TRBJ2-4 | TRBD2 | once | TRBV28 | TGTGCCAGCAGTTTATTCCTGGCGGGAGGAACCAAAAACATTCAGTACTTC | CASSLFLAGGTKNIQYF
TRBJ2-3 | TRBD2 | - | TRBV7-2 | TGTGCCAGCAGCCCCCTAGCGGGAGGGGGCACAGATACGCAGTATTTT | CASSPLAGGGTDTQYF
TRBJ2-5 | - | - | TRBV10-3 | TGTGCCATCAAGAAGCGCACGGAAGAGACCCAGTACTTC | CAIKKRTEETQYF
TRBJ1-3 | TRBD1 | few | TRBV30 | TGTGCCTGGAGTGCCCAGGGGGCGCGGGGAAACACCATATATTTT | CAWSAQGARGNTIYF
TRBJ2-1 | - | - | TRBV5-1 | TGCGCCAGCAGCTTGGGGCCTAATAGTAGCGATGAGCAGTTCTTC | CASSLGPNSSDEQFF
TRBJ1-5 | TRBD1 | few | TRBV4-1 | TGCGCCAGCAGCCAACTCGCGACAGGGGCTTATAGCAATCAGCCCCAGCATTTT | CASSQLATGAYSNQPQHF
TRBJ2-1 | - | - | TRBV18 | TGTGCCAGCTCACTATCCAGGAAGACGGTTACCTACAATGAGCAGTTCTTC | CASSLSRKTVTYNEQFF
TRBJ2-1 | - | few | TRBV6-5 | TGTGCCAGCAGTTATGTTGCGGGGAGCTCCTACAATGAGCAGTTCTTC | CASSYVAGSSYNEQFF
TRBJ2-1 | - | - | TRBV5-5 | TGTGCCAGCAGCCCACAGGGCCAAAGATACAATGAGCAGTTCTTC | CASSPQGQRYNEQFF
TRBJ2-4 | - | - | TRBV7-2 | TGTGCCAGCAGCTTAACCCGGGACACTCACACTCAGTACTTC | CASSLTRDTHTQYF
TRBJ2-3 | - | few | TRBV27 | TGTGCCAGCAGTCCCGACAGGACAGATACGCAGTATTTT | CASSPDRTDTQYF
TRBJ2-7 | - | - | TRBV28 | TGTGCCAGCAATCGACCCCCGGGTCCCTACGAGCAGTACTTC | CASNRPPGPYEQYF
TRBJ2-1 | TRBD2 | few | TRBV9 | TGTGCCAGCAGCGTAGCCCCGAACCCCCGCGGGAGTCGCAATGAGCAGTTCTTC | CASSVAPNPRGSRNEQFF
TRBJ1-1 | - | few | TRBV30 | TGTGCCTGGAGTGTTGGGAGGAGTGAAGCTTTCTTT | CAWSVGRSEAFF
TRBJ1-2 | TRBD1 | - | TRBV6-1 | TGTGCCAGCGGACGACAGGGGATCAACTATGGCTACACCTTC | CASGRQGINYGYTF
TRBJ2-7 | TRBD2 | few | TRBV28 | TGTGCCAGCAGTTTGACCGGACTAGCGGGCTACGAGCAGTACTTC | CASSLTGLAGYEQYF
TRBJ2-5 | TRBD2 | few | TRBV29-1 | TGCAGCGTTCCGCCAGGGGCAGGACTAGCGGCAGAGACCCAGTACTTC | CSVPPGAGLAAETQYF
TRBJ2-1 | - | - | TRBV11-2 | TGTGCCAGCAGCCCCGGGACGCAGCTTCGGGGGAATGAGCAGTTCTTC | CASSPGTQLRGNEQFF
TRBJ2-4 | - | - | TRBV14 | TGTGCCAGCAGCCAAGTGGGGGGAGCCAAAAACATTCAGTACTTC | CASSQVGGAKNIQYF
TRBJ1-1 | - | - | TRBV6-6 | TGTGCCAGCAGTTACGACAGAAACTTAAACACTGAAGCTTTCTTT | CASSYDRNLNTEAFF
TRBJ1-4 | - | - | TRBV28 | TGTGCCAGCAGTTACGCCTGGGGCGCTAATGAAAAACTGTTTTTT | CASSYAWGANEKLFF
TRBJ2-1 | TRBD2 | - | TRBV7-6 | TGTGCCAGCAGCCTTCCTAGCGGGATCATGAGGAATGAGCAGTTCTTC | CASSLPSGIMRNEQFF
TRBJ1-2 | TRBD1 | - | TRBV19 | TGTGCCAGTAGTTCCCGGGACAGGGTAAATGGCTACACCTTC | CASSSRDRVNGYTF
TRBJ2-1 | - | - | TRBV19 | TGTGCCAGTAGCCACAGGGACCGGAATGAGCAGTTCTTC | CASSHRDRNEQFF
TRBJ1-6 | TRBD1 | - | TRBV14 | TGTGCCAGCAGCTACGGACAGGGGGCGAGACATTCACCCCTCCACTTT | CASSYGQGARHSPLHF
TRBJ2-5 | - | - | TRBV7-2 | TGTGCCAGCAGCTTCACAGGAATGTTACAAGAGACCCAGTACTTC | CASSFTGMLQETQYF
TRBJ2-1 | TRBD2 | - | TRBV18 | TGTGCCAGCTCGCCCTACGGGGGGGGTATCTATGAGCAGTTCTTC | CASSPYGGGIYEQFF
TRBJ2-7 | TRBD1 | - | TRBV30 | TGTGCCTGGGGGCAGGGGGCCTACGAGCAGTACTTC | CAWGQGAYEQYF
TRBJ1-6 | - | once | TRBV27 | TGTGCCAGCAGTGCGGGGAGGGGAAATTCACCCCTCCACTTT | CASSAGRGNSPLHF
TRBJ2-7 | - | few | TRBV15 | TGTGCCACCAGCAGAGATTCCCCCCCCCGCTCCTACGAGCAGTACTTC | CATSRDSPPRSYEQYF
TRBJ1-1 | TRBD1 | few | TRBV7-3 | TGTGCCAGCAGCCGTTCCGGGACAGGGAACACTGAAGCTTTCTTT | CASSRSGTGNTEAFF
TRBJ1-4 | - | - | TRBV5-4 | TGTGCCAGCAGCTTGTATTTACACGAAAAACTGTTTTTT | CASSLYLHEKLFF
TRBJ2-1 | - | - | TRBV19 | TGTGCCAGTAGGGCGGGGACGGTCTACAATGAGCAGTTCTTC | CASRAGTVYNEQFF
TRBJ2-2 | TRBD2 | - | TRBV5-4 | TGTGCCAGCAGCCAAGGACTAGCGGGAGTAGGGGAGCTGTTTTTT | CASSQGLAGVGELFF
TRBJ2-1 | - | - | TRBV28 | TGTGCCAGCACCCGGCGGGATTTTTACAATGAGCAGTTCTTC | CASTRRDFYNEQFF
TRBJ1-5 | - | few | TRBV7-9 | TGTGCCAGCAGCTTAGAGAGCGGGTTTCAGCCCCAGCATTTT | CASSLESGFQPQHF
TRBJ1-3 | - | few | TRBV7-2 | TGTGCCAGCAGCTTCACAGCGGACTCTGGAAACACCATATATTTT | CASSFTADSGNTIYF
TRBJ2-1 | - | few | TRBV4-1 | TGCGCCAGCAGCCAAGGGTCCGGCAGGGCTTACAATGAGCAGTTCTTC | CASSQGSGRAYNEQFF
TRBJ2-7 | TRBD2 | few | TRBV27 | TGTGCCAGCAGGCTTGGGACTAGCGGGCGATTATACGAGCAGTACTTC | CASRLGTSGRLYEQYF